This T cell receptor beta chain emerged from a study of blood T cell repertoires in COVID-19. The protocol was immunoSEQ multiplex PCR, while the TCRdb copy is restricted to in-frame clones and leaves out a portion. The repertoire consists of some 230,000 clones, with 85% occurring once and the leading ten covering about 1%. The length of the CDR3 is 15 residues. Germline loops: CDR1 MNHNS, CDR2 SASEGT. Trimming stripped 5 bases from V and 0 bases from J, with 14 bases between. The chain carries TRBV6-1 and TRBJ2-7, with a possible D match to TRBD1 (6 bases). The sequence derives from a man aged 40-49 years with acute or convalescent COVID-19. The sequenced material came from peripheral blood. The CDR3 loop is CASSNGQFSSYEQYF. CDR3 coding DNA: TGTGCCAGCAGTAATGGACAGTTCAGCTCCTACGAGCAGTACTTC.